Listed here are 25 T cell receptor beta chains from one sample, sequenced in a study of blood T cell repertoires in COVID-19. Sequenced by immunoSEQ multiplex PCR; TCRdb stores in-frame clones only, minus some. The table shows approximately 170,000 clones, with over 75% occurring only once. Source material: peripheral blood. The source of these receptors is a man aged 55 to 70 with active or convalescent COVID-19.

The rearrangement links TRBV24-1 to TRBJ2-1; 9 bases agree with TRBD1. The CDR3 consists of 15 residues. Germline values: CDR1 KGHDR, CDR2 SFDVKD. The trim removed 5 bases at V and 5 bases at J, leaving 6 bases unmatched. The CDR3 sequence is CATSGGQGANNEQFF. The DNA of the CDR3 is TGTGCCACCAGTGGGGGACAGGGTGCGAACAATGAGCAGTTCTTC.

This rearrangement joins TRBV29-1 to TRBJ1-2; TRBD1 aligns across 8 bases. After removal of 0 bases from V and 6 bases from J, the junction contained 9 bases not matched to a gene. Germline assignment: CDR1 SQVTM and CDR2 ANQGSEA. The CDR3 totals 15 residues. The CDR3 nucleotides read TGCAGCGTTGAAGAAGGTATAGGACAGGGCCATGGCTACACCTTC. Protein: CSVEEGIGQGHGYTF.

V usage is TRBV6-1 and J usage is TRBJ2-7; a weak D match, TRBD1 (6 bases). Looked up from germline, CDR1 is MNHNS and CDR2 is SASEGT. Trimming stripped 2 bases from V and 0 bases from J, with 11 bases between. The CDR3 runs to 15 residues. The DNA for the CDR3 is TGTGCCAGCAGTGAATGGGTGGACAGCTCCTACGAGCAGTACTTC. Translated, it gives CASSEWVDSSYEQYF.

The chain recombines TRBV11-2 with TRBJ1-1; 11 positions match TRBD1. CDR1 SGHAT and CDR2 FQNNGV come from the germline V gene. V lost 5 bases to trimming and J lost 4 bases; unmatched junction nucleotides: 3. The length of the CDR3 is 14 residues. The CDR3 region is CASSPGTGGTEAFF. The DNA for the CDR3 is TGTGCCAGCAGCCCGGGGACAGGGGGCACTGAAGCTTTCTTT.

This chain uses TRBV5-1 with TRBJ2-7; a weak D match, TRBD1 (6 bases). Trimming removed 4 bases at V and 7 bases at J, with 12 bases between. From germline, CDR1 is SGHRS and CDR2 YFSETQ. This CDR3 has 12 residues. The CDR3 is CASSPGTREQYF. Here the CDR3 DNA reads TGCGCCAGCAGCCCGGGGACACGGGAGCAGTACTTC.

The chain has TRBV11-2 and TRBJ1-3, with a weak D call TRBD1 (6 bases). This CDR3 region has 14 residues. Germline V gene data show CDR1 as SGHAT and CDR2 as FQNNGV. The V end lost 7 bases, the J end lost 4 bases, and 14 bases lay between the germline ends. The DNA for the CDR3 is TGTGCCAGCACACAGGGCCGCCACGGAAACACCATATATTTT. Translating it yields CASTQGRHGNTIYF.

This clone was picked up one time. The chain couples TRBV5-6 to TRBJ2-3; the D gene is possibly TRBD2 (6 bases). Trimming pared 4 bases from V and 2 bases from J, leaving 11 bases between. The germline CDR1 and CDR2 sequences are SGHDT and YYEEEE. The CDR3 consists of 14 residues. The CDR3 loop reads CASSRDLTTDTQYF. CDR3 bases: TGTGCCAGCAGCCGGGACTTGACCACAGATACGCAGTATTTT.

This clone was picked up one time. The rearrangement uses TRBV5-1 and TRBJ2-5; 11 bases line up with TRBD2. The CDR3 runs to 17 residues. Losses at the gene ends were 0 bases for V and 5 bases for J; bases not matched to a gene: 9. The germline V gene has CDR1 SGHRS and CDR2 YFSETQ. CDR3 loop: CASSLVASGRSSETQYF. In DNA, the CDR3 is TGCGCCAGCAGCTTGGTGGCTAGCGGGAGGAGCTCGGAGACCCAGTACTTC.

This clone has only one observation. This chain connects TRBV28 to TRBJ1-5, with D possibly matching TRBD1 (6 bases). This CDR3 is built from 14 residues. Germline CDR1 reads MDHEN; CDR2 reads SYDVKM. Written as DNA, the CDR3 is TGTGCGGGTGCTGGGGGGGGGCCAAATCAGCCCCAGCATTTT. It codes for CAGAGGGPNQPQHF. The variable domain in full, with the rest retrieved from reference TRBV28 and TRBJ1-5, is DVKVTQSSRYLVKRTGEKVFLECVQDMDHENMFWYRQDPGLGLRLIYFSYDVKMKEKGDIPEGYSVSREKKERFSLILESASTNQTSMYLCAGAGGGPNQPQHFGDGTRLSIL.

This CDR3 is CASSLVTGANYGYTF. In DNA, the CDR3 is TGTGCCAGCAGTTTGGTGACAGGAGCTAACTATGGCTACACCTTC. This chain connects TRBV6-5 to TRBJ1-2; maybe TRBD1 (6 bases). V was shortened by 4 bases and J by 0 bases, with 12 bases between the two germline ends. Germline V gene sequence: CDR1 MNHEY, CDR2 SVGAGI. This CDR3 is 15 amino acids long.

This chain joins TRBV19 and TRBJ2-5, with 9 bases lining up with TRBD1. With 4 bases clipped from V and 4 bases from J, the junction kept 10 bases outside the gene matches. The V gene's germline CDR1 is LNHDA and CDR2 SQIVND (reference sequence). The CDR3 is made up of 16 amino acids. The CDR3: CASSTPTGGVGETQYF. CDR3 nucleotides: TGTGCCAGTAGTACTCCGACAGGGGGGGTAGGAGAGACCCAGTACTTC. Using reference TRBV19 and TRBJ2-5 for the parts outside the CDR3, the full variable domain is DGGITQSPKYLFRKEGQNVTLSCEQNLNHDAMYWYRQDPGQGLRLIYYSQIVNDFQKGDIAEGYSVSREKKESFPLTVTSAQKNPTAFYLCASSTPTGGVGETQYFGPGTRLLVL.

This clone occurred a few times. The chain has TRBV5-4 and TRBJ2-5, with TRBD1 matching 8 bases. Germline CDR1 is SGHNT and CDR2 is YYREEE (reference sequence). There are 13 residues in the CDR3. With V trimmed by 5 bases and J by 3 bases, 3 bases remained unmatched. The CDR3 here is CASRQGAEETQYF. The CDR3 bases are TGTGCCAGCAGGCAGGGGGCTGAAGAGACCCAGTACTTC.

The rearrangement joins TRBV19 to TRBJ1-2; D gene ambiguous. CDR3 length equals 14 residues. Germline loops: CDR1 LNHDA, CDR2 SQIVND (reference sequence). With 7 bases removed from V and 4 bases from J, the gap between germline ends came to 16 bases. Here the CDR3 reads CASTPEKGVYGYTF. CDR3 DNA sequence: TGTGCCAGTACCCCAGAAAAGGGAGTCTATGGCTACACCTTC.

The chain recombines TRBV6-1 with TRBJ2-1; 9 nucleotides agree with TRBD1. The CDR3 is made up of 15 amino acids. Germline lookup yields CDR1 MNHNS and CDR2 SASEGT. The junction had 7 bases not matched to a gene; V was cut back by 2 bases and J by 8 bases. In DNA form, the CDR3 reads TGTGCCAGCAGTGAACCGGGACAGGGTTCGGATGAGCAGTTCTTC. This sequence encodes CASSEPGQGSDEQFF.

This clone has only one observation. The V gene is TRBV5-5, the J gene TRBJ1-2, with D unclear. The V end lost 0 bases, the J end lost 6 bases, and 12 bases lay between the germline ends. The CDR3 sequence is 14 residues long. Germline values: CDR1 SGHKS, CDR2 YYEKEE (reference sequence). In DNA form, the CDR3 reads TGTGCCAGCAGCTTGGGTCTAACCTTGGATGGCTACACCTTC. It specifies CASSLGLTLDGYTF.

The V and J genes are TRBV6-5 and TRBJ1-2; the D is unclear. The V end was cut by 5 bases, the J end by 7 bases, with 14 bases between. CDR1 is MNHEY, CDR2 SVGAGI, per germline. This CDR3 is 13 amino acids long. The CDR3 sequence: CASSRGQESGYTF. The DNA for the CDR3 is TGTGCCAGCAGTCGGGGTCAGGAGAGTGGCTACACCTTC.

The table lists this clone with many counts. This CDR3 is CASSLTGKNIQYF. As DNA, the CDR3 is TGTGCCAGCTCACTCACGGGCAAAAACATTCAGTACTTC. The chain couples TRBV18 to TRBJ2-4; D uncertain. Between the trimmed V and J ends, which lost 4 bases and 3 bases, there was a span of 7 bases. The CDR3 covers 13 residues. Germline V gives CDR1 KGHSH, CDR2 LQKENI.

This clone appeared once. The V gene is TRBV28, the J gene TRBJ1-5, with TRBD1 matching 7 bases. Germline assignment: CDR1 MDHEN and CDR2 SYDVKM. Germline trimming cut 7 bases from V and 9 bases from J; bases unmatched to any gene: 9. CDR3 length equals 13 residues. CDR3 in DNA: TGTGCCAGCACACGACAGGGAGGTGGGCCCCAGCATTTT. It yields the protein CASTRQGGGPQHF.

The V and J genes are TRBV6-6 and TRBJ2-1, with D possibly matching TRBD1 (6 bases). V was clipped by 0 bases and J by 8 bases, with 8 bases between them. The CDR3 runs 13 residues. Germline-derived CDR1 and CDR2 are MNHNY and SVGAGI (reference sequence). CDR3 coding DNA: TGTGCCAGCAGTTACTCACAGGGCTATGAGCAGTTCTTC. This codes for CASSYSQGYEQFF.

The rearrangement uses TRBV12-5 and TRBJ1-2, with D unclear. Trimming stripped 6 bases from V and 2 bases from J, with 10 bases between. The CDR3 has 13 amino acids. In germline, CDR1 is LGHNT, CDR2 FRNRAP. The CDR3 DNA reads TGTGCTAGTGGGCGGGATCTAAACTATGGCTACACCTTC. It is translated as CASGRDLNYGYTF.

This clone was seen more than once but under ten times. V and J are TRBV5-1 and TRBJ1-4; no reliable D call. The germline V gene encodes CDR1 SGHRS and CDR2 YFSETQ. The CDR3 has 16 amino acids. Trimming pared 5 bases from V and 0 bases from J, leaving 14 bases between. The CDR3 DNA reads TGCGCCAGCAGTAAATTAGAGGTTGCAACTAATGAAAAACTGTTTTTT. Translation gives CASSKLEVATNEKLFF.

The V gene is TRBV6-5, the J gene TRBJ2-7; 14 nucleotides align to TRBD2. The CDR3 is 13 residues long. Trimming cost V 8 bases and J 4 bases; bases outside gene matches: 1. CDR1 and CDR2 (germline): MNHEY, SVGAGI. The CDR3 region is CASGTSGRYEQYF. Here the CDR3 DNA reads TGTGCCAGCGGGACTAGCGGGAGATACGAGCAGTACTTC.

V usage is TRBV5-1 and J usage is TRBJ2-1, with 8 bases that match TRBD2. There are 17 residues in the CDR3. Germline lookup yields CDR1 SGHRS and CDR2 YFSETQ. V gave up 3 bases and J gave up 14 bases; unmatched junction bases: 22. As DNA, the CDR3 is TGCGCCAGCAGCTCCCAGGGTGTCGCTCGGGGGGGCCAGTCTGAGTTCTTC. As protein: CASSSQGVARGGQSEFF.

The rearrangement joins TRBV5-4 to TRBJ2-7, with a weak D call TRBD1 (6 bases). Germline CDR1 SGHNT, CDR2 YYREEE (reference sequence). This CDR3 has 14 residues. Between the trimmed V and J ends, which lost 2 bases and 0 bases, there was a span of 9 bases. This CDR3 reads CASSLQGASYEQYF. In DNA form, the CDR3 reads TGTGCCAGCAGCTTACAGGGAGCCTCCTACGAGCAGTACTTC.

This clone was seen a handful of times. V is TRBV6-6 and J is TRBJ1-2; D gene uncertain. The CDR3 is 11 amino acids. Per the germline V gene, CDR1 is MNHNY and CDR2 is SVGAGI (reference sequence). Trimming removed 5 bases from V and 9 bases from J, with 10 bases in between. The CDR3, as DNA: TGTGCCAGCAGTCCCGAGGATCGCTACACCTTC. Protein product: CASSPEDRYTF.